Below, 3 T cell receptor beta chains from the same sample are listed, as sequenced in a study of T cell responses to AZD1222 COVID-19 vaccine. The table came from immunoSEQ multiplex PCR; TCRdb's copy has only in-frame clones and leaves some out. The profile shows about 140,000 clones, roughly nine tenths of them singletons. Sequenced here: peripheral blood, sampled on day 0 of AZD1222 vaccination. These TCRs come from an adult in good health.

This chain joins TRBV3-1 (or the pseudogene TRBV3-2) and TRBJ1-2, with D unclear. V was cut by 0 bases and J by 4 bases, with 9 bases left in between. Germline V lookup: CDR1 LGHDT, CDR2 YNNKEL (reference sequence). This CDR3 contains 14 residues. The CDR3 DNA is TGTGCCAGCAGCCAAGATGGCGTCTCCTATGGCTACACCTTC. Translated, it gives CASSQDGVSYGYTF.

The chain combines TRBV19 with TRBJ2-7, with TRBD2 matching over 11 bases. The CDR3 has 16 residues. The germline gives CDR1 LNHDA, CDR2 SQIVND (reference sequence). V shed 4 bases, J shed 6 bases, and the junction held 11 bases outside the gene matches. The CDR3, as DNA: TGTGCCAGTAGTACCCTACTAGCGGGAGAGATCGGCGAGCAGTACTTC. It specifies CASSTLLAGEIGEQYF.

The J gene is TRBJ1-1, the V gene TRBV6-6, with D hard to call. The germline CDR1 and CDR2 sequences are MNHNY and SVGAGI (reference sequence). The germline V and J ends were trimmed by 5 bases and 0 bases, with 16 bases remaining between them. CDR3 length: 16 residues. The chain's CDR3 is CASSPQTRILNTEAFF. Written as DNA, the CDR3 is TGTGCCAGCAGTCCCCAGACGAGGATCCTGAACACTGAAGCTTTCTTT.